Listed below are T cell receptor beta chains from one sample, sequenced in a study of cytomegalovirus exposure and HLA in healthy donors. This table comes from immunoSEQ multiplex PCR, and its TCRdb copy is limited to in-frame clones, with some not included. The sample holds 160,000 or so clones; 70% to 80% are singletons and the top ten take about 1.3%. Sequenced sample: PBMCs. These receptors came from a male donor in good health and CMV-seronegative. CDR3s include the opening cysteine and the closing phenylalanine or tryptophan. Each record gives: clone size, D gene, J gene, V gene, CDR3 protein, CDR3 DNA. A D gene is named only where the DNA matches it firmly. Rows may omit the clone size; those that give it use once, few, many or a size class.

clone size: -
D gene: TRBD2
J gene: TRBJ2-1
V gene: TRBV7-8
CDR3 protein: CASSSRGGRSYNEQFF
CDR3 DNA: TGTGCCAGCAGCTCCCGCGGGGGGCGGTCCTACAATGAGCAGTTCTTC

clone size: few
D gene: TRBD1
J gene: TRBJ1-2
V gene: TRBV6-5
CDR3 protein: CASSYSSSGGYGYTF
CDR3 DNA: TGTGCCAGCAGTTACTCGTCCTCAGGGGGCTATGGCTACACCTTC

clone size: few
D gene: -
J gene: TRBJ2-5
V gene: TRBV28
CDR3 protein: CASSPQGPETQYF
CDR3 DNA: TGTGCCAGCAGCCCCCAGGGCCCGGAGACCCAGTACTTC

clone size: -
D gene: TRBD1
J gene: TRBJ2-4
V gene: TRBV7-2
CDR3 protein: CASSRQTGTGGNIQYF
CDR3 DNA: TGTGCCAGCAGCCGACAGACCGGGACAGGGGGAAACATTCAGTACTTC

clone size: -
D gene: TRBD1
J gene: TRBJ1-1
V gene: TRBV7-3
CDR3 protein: CASSATGDTEAFF
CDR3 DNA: TGTGCCAGCAGCGCGACAGGGGACACTGAAGCTTTCTTT

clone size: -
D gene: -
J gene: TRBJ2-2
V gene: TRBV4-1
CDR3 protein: CASSQEGAGTGELFF
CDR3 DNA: TGCGCCAGCAGCCAAGAGGGGGCCGGCACCGGGGAGCTGTTTTTT

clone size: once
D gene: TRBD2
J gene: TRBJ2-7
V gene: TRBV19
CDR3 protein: CASRGLAADSYEQYF
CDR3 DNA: TGTGCCAGTAGAGGGCTAGCGGCCGACTCCTACGAGCAGTACTTC

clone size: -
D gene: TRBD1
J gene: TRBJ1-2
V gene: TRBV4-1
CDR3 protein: CASSQVRGQGGGYTF
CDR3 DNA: TGCGCCAGCAGCCAAGTCCGGGGACAGGGGGGTGGCTACACCTTC

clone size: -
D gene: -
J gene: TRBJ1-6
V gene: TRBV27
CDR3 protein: CASRTGAGGGSPLHF
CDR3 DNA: TGTGCCAGCAGAACGGGGGCGGGGGGTGGTTCACCCCTCCACTTT

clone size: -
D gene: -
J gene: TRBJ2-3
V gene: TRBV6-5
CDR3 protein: CASSTGTSTDTQYF
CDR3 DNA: TGTGCCAGCAGCACCGGGACTAGCACAGATACGCAGTATTTT

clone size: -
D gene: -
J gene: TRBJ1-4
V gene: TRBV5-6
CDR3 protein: CASSARTRNEKLFF
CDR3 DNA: TGTGCCAGCAGTGCGAGGACAAGAAATGAAAAACTGTTTTTT

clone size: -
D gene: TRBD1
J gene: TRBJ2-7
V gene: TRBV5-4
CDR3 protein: CASSLEGAGGNEQYF
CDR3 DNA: TGTGCCAGCAGCTTGGAGGGTGCAGGGGGCAACGAGCAGTACTTC

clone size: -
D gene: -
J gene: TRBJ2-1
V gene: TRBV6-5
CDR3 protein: CASSLRGTSYNEQFF
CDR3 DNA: TGTGCCAGCAGCCTGCGGGGAACCTCCTACAATGAGCAGTTCTTC

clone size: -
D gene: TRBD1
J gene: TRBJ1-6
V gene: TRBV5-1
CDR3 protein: CASANGQGYSPLHF
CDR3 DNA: TGCGCCAGCGCAAACGGACAGGGATATTCACCCCTCCACTTT

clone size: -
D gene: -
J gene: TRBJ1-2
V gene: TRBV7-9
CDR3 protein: CASSIPGDYGYTF
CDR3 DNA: TGTGCCAGCAGCATCCCAGGGGACTATGGCTACACCTTC

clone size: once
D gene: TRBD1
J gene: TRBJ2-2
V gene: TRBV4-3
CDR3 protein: CASSQEGTVATRELFF
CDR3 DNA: TGCGCCAGCAGCCAAGAAGGGACAGTAGCCACCCGGGAGCTGTTTTTT

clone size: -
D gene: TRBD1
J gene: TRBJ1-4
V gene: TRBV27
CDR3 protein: CASSSSGTGEEKLFF
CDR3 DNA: TGTGCCAGCAGTTCCTCCGGGACAGGGGAGGAAAAACTGTTTTTT

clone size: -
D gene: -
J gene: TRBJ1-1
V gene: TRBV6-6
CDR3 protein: CASTRGTEAFF
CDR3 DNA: TGTGCCAGCACCCGGGGGACTGAAGCTTTCTTT

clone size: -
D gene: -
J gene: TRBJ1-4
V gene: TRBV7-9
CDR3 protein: CASSSRANEKLFF
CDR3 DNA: TGTGCCAGCAGCAGCCGGGCTAATGAAAAACTGTTTTTT

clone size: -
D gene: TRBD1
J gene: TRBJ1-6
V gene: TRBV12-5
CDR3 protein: CASGLKDRGSSSYNSPLHF
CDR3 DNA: TGTGCTAGTGGCTTGAAGGACAGGGGATCCAGCTCCTATAATTCACCCCTCCACTTT

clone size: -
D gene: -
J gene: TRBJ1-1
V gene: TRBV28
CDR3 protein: CASSLGGAFYTEAFF
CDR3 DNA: TGTGCCAGCAGCCTAGGGGGGGCGTTTTACACTGAAGCTTTCTTT

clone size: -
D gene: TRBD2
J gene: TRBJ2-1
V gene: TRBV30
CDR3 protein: CAWKSSGAYNEQFF
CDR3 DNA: TGTGCCTGGAAGTCTAGCGGGGCCTACAATGAGCAGTTCTTC

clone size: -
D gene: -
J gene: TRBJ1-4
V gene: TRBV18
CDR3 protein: CASSPAGTNEKLFF
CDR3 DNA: TGTGCCAGCTCACCGGCAGGGACTAATGAAAAACTGTTTTTT

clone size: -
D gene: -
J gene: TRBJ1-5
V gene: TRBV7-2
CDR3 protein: CASSTHANQPQHF
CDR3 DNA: TGTGCCAGCAGCACTCATGCGAATCAGCCCCAGCATTTT

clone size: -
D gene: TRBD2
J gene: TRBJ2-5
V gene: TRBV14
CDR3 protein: CASSQDPAGKETQYF
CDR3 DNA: TGTGCCAGCAGCCAAGACCCAGCGGGGAAAGAGACCCAGTACTTC